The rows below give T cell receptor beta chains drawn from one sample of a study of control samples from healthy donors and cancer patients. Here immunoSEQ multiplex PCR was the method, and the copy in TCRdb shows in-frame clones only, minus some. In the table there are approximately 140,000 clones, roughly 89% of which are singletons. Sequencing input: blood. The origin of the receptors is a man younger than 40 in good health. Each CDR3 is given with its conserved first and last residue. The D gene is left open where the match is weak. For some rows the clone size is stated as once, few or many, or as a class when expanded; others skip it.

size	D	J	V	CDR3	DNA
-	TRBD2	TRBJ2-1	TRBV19	CASRRTSGGLYNEQFF	TGTGCCAGTAGGAGGACTAGCGGAGGGCTTTACAATGAGCAGTTCTTC
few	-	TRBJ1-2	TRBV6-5	CASRVRDGSYGYTF	TGTGCCAGCAGAGTTAGGGACGGCAGCTATGGCTACACCTTC
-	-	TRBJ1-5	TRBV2	CASRELDLSNQPQHF	TGTGCCAGCAGGGAGTTGGACCTTAGCAATCAGCCCCAGCATTTT
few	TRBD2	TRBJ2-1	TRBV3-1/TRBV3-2	CASSQAGGTSVNEQFF	TGTGCCAGCAGCCAAGCGGGAGGGACTAGCGTCAATGAGCAGTTCTTC
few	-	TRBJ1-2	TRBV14	CASSQDGFSFHYGYTF	TGTGCCAGCAGCCAAGATGGGTTCTCTTTTCACTATGGCTACACCTTC
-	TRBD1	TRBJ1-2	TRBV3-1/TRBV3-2	CASSLHGQGTYGYTF	TGTGCCAGCAGCCTTCACGGACAGGGGACCTATGGCTACACCTTC
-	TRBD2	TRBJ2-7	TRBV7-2	CASSLGLAGLYEQYF	TGTGCCAGCAGCTTGGGGCTAGCGGGGCTCTACGAGCAGTACTTC
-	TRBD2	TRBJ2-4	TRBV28	CASSPRGFRTSEKNIQYF	TGTGCCAGCAGTCCCCGAGGGTTCCGGACTAGCGAGAAAAACATTCAGTACTTC
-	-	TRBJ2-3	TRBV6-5	CASSPRTGTDTQYF	TGTGCCAGCAGTCCACGGACTGGGACAGATACGCAGTATTTT
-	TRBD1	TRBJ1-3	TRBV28	CASRRAGTGGLNTIYF	TGTGCCAGCAGACGGGCCGGGACAGGGGGCTTGAACACCATATATTTT
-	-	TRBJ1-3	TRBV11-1	CASSLQAGNTIYF	TGTGCCAGCAGCCTCCAGGCCGGAAACACCATATATTTT